The T cell receptor (beta chain) under discussion was sequenced for a study of shared clonotypes between healthy human individuals (dated by TCRdb to 2018 to 2020). Context from the whole study: A few men and two women, aged 18 to 49 years, made up the cohort. For each donor, three plates each were used for CD4 naive and CD4 memory, two plates were used for CD8 naive, and one plate was used for CD8 memory. The study deeply sequenced blood TCR repertoires of 5 or 6 healthy adults to estimate repertoire size and the extent of clonotype sharing between individuals. To increase sequencing depth and limit assay-specific biases, different laboratories used diverse techniques to prepare libraries and sequence TCR repertoires. Per donor, leukapheresis produced somewhere between about 0.9 and 9.5 billion PBMCs. Summary of the overall study and its limitations: Higher generation probabilities were observed for clonotypes shared by all four sorted-subset donors than for non-shared clonotypes. Pairwise subsampling led to the expectation that sequencing depth would affect the degree of clonotype sharing among donors. Sampling was restricted to blood, and TCR repertoires in tissue are likely to differ from TCR repertoires in blood. Estimated clonotype richness was generally larger for naive than for memory subsets. Across four donors, approximately 5% of naive CD4, 3% to 4% of naive CD8, under 2.5% of memory CD4, and about 0.4% of memory CD8 clonotypes were shared. The genetic and exposure-history diversity represented was limited by the small number of donors. Incomplete sequencing was indicated by rarefaction of sorted-subset datasets, despite the large sequencing depth.

Using the deep immunoSEQ assay, multiplex PCR amplified TCR CDR3 regions from genomic DNA. Genomic DNA extracted from each cell subset was distributed evenly over all wells of several immunoSEQ 96-well plates, and each plate served as one replicate. For sorted subsets, approximately 190 ng of genomic DNA, equivalent to about 30,000 T cell genomes, went into each replicate PCR. The purified libraries were quantified using a Qubit 3.0 fluorometer, sized with a Bioanalyzer 2100, and then quantified again using the KAPA Library Quantification kit. A separate single-read 150-cycle Illumina NextSeq 550 flow cell was used to sequence each immunoSEQ 96-well plate. From the authors' description of their analysis: Because the immunoSEQ output held only junctional sequences and lacked quality scores, the filtering could not match the filtering applied to full-length reads. To assign V/J genes and CDR3, sequences were annotated using PyIR, a Python wrapper for IgBLAST v1.9, with IMGT germline references. Reads were removed for weak V/J assignments (E-value above 1e-6), missing CDR3, stop codons, out-of-frame junctions, or ambiguous translated residues. V3J clonotypes were defined as sequences sharing the same inferred V gene, J gene, and CDR3 amino acid sequence. To compute the percentage overlap between repertoires, the number of shared unique clonotypes was divided by the size of the smaller repertoire. Richness of each repertoire was evaluated using RTK rarefaction, the Chao1 estimator, and Recon v2.1 estimates of unobserved clonotypes. For all TCRbeta clonotypes obtained by the gDNA method from a few donors, generation probabilities were computed with OLGA. In its TCRdb copy, this immuneACCESS table keeps in-frame sequences only and misses some clones. Where compared with another copy, unresolved V genes explain less than half of these, and the others have no known cause. V and J calls and clone size are copied from that table; D and trimming were computed from the DNA. This sample comprises more than 850,000 clones, more than 75% of them detected only once. Approximately 0.52% of the sample is held by the ten biggest clonotypes.

About this clone: Its specific antigen is unknown. It has no much larger one-base neighbor in the sample; base qualities were not kept.

The donors were healthy, HIV-negative adults who had no recently reported acute infections or vaccinations. Every donor was a Caucasian adult residing in Nashville, Tennessee, USA. CD4+ T cells were enriched by magnetic negative selection; naive cells were then positively selected on CD45RA, and the negative fraction formed the memory subset. Blood was obtained by leukapheresis, after which PBMCs were separated by Ficoll-Histopaque density gradient centrifugation and cryopreserved in liquid nitrogen vapor phase. Analytical flow cytometry was used to check the purity and quantity of each magnetically sorted T cell population. Each sorted fraction had its genomic DNA isolated and then quantified by UV absorbance on a Nanodrop 2000c. V lost 4 bases and J lost 7 bases, and the count of bases not matched to a germline gene is 14. From the cysteine through the phenylalanine, the CDR3 covers 18 amino acids. The CDR3 DNA has 54 bases and is translated from base 1. Via the germline V gene, CDR1 is SGHRS and CDR2 YFSETQ.

The rearranged chain carries TRBV5-1 and TRBJ2-5, and TRBD2 aligns with 15 junction nucleotides. The origin of this receptor is a man aged 18 to 30 in good health. Some clones in this sample may be carry-over from other donors' samples. The sequencing input was memory CD4+ T cells from PBMCs. This sample's cell subset or site label indicates: CD45RA-negative fraction. The CDR3 corresponds to CASSPTGLAGGPGVTQYF. The sequenced DNA: TGCGCCAGCAGCCCGACAGGACTAGCGGGAGGGCCGGGGGTGACCCAGTACTTC.